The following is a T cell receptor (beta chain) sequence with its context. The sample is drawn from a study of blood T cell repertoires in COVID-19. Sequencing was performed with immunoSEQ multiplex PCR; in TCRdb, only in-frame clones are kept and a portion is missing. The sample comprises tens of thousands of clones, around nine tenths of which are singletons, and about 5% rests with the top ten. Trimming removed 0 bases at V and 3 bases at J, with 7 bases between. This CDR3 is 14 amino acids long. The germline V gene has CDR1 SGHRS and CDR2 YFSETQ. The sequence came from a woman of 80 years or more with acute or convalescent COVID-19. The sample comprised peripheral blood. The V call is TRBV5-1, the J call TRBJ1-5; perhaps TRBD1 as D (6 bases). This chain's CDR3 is CASSLGGPNQPQHF. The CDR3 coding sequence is TGCGCCAGCAGCTTGGGGGGGCCCAATCAGCCCCAGCATTTT.